Listed below are T cell receptor beta chains from one sample, sequenced in a study of T cell repertoires in cytomegalovirus infection. These receptors' targets are unknown. One entry per CDR3 protein, called by TCRdb with MiXCR from the reads. This sample carries 600,000 to 700,000 distinct CDR3 sequences, around a third of them seen once, and the ten largest clones take approximately 18%. The source was cultured PBMCs, collected from culture after CMV antigen stimulation. The receptors were gathered from a human donor in good health (CMV status not recorded). Some clones in this sample may be carry-over from other donors' samples. CDR3s include the opening cysteine and the closing phenylalanine or tryptophan. Fields, in order: clone size, J gene, D gene, V gene, CDR3 DNA, CDR3 protein. The D gene is left open where the match is weak. Clone size is not always given. Where it is, it says once, few, many or a class for expanded clones.

clone size: few; J gene: TRBJ2-3; D gene: -; V gene: TRBV6-4; CDR3 DNA: TGTGCCAGCAGTGACTCTGGCGGCGCTAGCACAGATACGCAGTATTTT; CDR3 protein: CASSDSGGASTDTQYF
clone size: -; J gene: TRBJ2-1; D gene: -; V gene: TRBV12-3/TRBV12-4; CDR3 DNA: TGTGCCAGCAGTTCACTCCCTGGGAGGTACAATGAGCAGTTCTTC; CDR3 protein: CASSSLPGRYNEQFF
clone size: -; J gene: TRBJ1-1; D gene: TRBD1; V gene: TRBV11-3; CDR3 DNA: TGTGCCAGCAGCCAACAGGGGGCCGAAGCTTTCTTT; CDR3 protein: CASSQQGAEAFF
clone size: -; J gene: TRBJ2-1; D gene: -; V gene: TRBV11-2; CDR3 DNA: TGTGCCAGCAGCTCCATTAAGGGTCCGGGGGCATACAATGAGCAGTTCTTC; CDR3 protein: CASSSIKGPGAYNEQFF
clone size: -; J gene: TRBJ2-3; D gene: -; V gene: TRBV12-3/TRBV12-4; CDR3 DNA: TGTGCCAGCAGGGGTTCCGCAAGCACAGATACGCAGTATTTT; CDR3 protein: CASRGSASTDTQYF
clone size: -; J gene: TRBJ2-3; D gene: TRBD2; V gene: TRBV7-2; CDR3 DNA: TGTGCCAGCAGCGGCGAGGGACTAGCGATTCCGTCTACGCAGTATTTT; CDR3 protein: CASSGEGLAIPSTQYF
clone size: -; J gene: TRBJ2-1; D gene: TRBD2; V gene: TRBV2; CDR3 DNA: TGTGCCAGCAGGAGGACTAGCGGGGACAGAAATGAGCAGTTCTTC; CDR3 protein: CASRRTSGDRNEQFF
clone size: -; J gene: TRBJ2-3; D gene: TRBD2; V gene: TRBV6-1; CDR3 DNA: TGTGCCAGCAACCCACCGATAGGGCGGGAGGTAGTTACGCAGTATTTT; CDR3 protein: CASNPPIGREVVTQYF
clone size: few; J gene: TRBJ2-7; D gene: TRBD1; V gene: TRBV18; CDR3 DNA: TGTGCCAGCTCTGGGACAGGGTCCGGTTACGAGCAGTACTTC; CDR3 protein: CASSGTGSGYEQYF
clone size: -; J gene: TRBJ2-2; D gene: -; V gene: TRBV10-3; CDR3 DNA: TGTGCCATCAGTGAGTGGGGCACGGAAGACACCGGGGAGCTGTTTTTT; CDR3 protein: CAISEWGTEDTGELFF
clone size: -; J gene: TRBJ1-1; D gene: -; V gene: TRBV11-2; CDR3 DNA: TGTGCCAGCAGCTTAGCTCACGGCACTGAAGCTTTCTTT; CDR3 protein: CASSLAHGTEAFF
clone size: -; J gene: TRBJ2-2; D gene: TRBD1; V gene: TRBV27; CDR3 DNA: TGTGCCAGCAGCCCGACCGGGACAGGGGGCGCGGAAGCACCCGGGGAGCTGTTTTTT; CDR3 protein: CASSPTGTGGAEAPGELFF
clone size: many; J gene: TRBJ2-3; D gene: -; V gene: TRBV7-2; CDR3 DNA: TGTGCCAGCAGCTTACAAGATACGCAGTATTTT; CDR3 protein: CASSLQDTQYF
clone size: few; J gene: TRBJ1-4; D gene: -; V gene: TRBV7-2; CDR3 DNA: TGTGCCAGCAGCTTAGGGCTGGACAGAGGGAAACTGTTTTTT; CDR3 protein: CASSLGLDRGKLFF
clone size: -; J gene: TRBJ1-2; D gene: -; V gene: TRBV10-3; CDR3 DNA: TGTGCCATCAGTGACTCCGGGACGGTAAACTATGGCTACACCTTC; CDR3 protein: CAISDSGTVNYGYTF
clone size: few; J gene: TRBJ2-5; D gene: TRBD2; V gene: TRBV19; CDR3 DNA: TGTGCCAGTAGCCCGACTAGCGGGGAGACCCAGTACTTC; CDR3 protein: CASSPTSGETQYF
clone size: few; J gene: TRBJ2-1; D gene: -; V gene: TRBV9; CDR3 DNA: TGTGCCAGCAGCGTAGGGCAGCGCGGCGCTAGAAGTTACAATGAGCAGTTCTTC; CDR3 protein: CASSVGQRGARSYNEQFF
clone size: few; J gene: TRBJ2-7; D gene: -; V gene: TRBV12-3/TRBV12-4; CDR3 DNA: TGTGCCAGCAGTTTTTCCTCGGGCAGGGCAAGCGAGCAGTACTTC; CDR3 protein: CASSFSSGRASEQYF
clone size: few; J gene: TRBJ2-5; D gene: TRBD2; V gene: TRBV20-1; CDR3 DNA: TGCAGTGTGACTAGCGGGAGAGGAGAGACCCAGTACTTC; CDR3 protein: CSVTSGRGETQYF
clone size: -; J gene: TRBJ2-1; D gene: -; V gene: TRBV11-2; CDR3 DNA: TGTGCCAGCAGCCCCCCGACGGGGTTAAGCGATGAGCAGTTCTTC; CDR3 protein: CASSPPTGLSDEQFF
clone size: -; J gene: TRBJ2-3; D gene: TRBD2; V gene: TRBV5-4; CDR3 DNA: TGTGCCAGCAGCTTGATGGGAGGGAGGGCAGATACGCAGTATTTT; CDR3 protein: CASSLMGGRADTQYF
clone size: many; J gene: TRBJ1-5; D gene: -; V gene: TRBV7-2; CDR3 DNA: TGTGCCAGCAGCTCGAGCCCCGGGACAATTCAGCCCCAGCATTTT; CDR3 protein: CASSSSPGTIQPQHF
clone size: -; J gene: TRBJ2-3; D gene: -; V gene: TRBV27; CDR3 DNA: TGTGCCAGCAGCTCCGCGACTAGTAGGACATTGGCAGATACGCAGTATTTT; CDR3 protein: CASSSATSRTLADTQYF
clone size: -; J gene: TRBJ2-7; D gene: -; V gene: TRBV12-3/TRBV12-4; CDR3 DNA: TGTGCCAGCGGACGGGGGGCTTTAAGCTCCTACGAGCAGTACTTC; CDR3 protein: CASGRGALSSYEQYF
clone size: few; J gene: TRBJ2-1; D gene: TRBD2; V gene: TRBV27; CDR3 DNA: TGTGCCAGCAGTTTACAACCGGGACTAGCTGGTGAGCAGTTCTTC; CDR3 protein: CASSLQPGLAGEQFF
clone size: -; J gene: TRBJ1-3; D gene: -; V gene: TRBV28; CDR3 DNA: TGTGCCAGCAGCGAGAGCTCTGGAAACACCATATATTTT; CDR3 protein: CASSESSGNTIYF
clone size: -; J gene: TRBJ2-3; D gene: TRBD2; V gene: TRBV7-2; CDR3 DNA: TGTGCCAGCAGCTTAAGTCGGGGGGGCCTTACAGATACGCAGTATTTT; CDR3 protein: CASSLSRGGLTDTQYF
clone size: -; J gene: TRBJ1-1; D gene: -; V gene: TRBV6-1; CDR3 DNA: TGTGCCACCGATGATAACACTGAAGCTTTCTTT; CDR3 protein: CATDDNTEAFF
clone size: -; J gene: TRBJ2-5; D gene: -; V gene: TRBV20-1; CDR3 DNA: TGCAGTGCTACCACAGGCAGCGGGGAGACCCAGTACTTC; CDR3 protein: CSATTGSGETQYF
clone size: few; J gene: TRBJ2-2; D gene: -; V gene: TRBV6-5; CDR3 DNA: TGTGCCAGCAGTTACTCGATAGTGGGGGAGCTGTTTTTT; CDR3 protein: CASSYSIVGELFF
clone size: many; J gene: TRBJ1-6; D gene: -; V gene: TRBV7-8; CDR3 DNA: TGTGCCAGCAGCTCGACCTCAGTGTATTCACCCCTCCACTTT; CDR3 protein: CASSSTSVYSPLHF
clone size: -; J gene: TRBJ2-1; D gene: -; V gene: TRBV19; CDR3 DNA: TGTGCCAGTAGTGCACTCAGGGGGGTATACAATGAGCAGTTCTTC; CDR3 protein: CASSALRGVYNEQFF
clone size: few; J gene: TRBJ1-2; D gene: -; V gene: TRBV5-6; CDR3 DNA: TGTGCCAGCAGCTTCCCCCCTAACTATGGCTACACCTTC; CDR3 protein: CASSFPPNYGYTF
clone size: many; J gene: TRBJ1-5; D gene: -; V gene: TRBV7-2; CDR3 DNA: TGTGCCAGCAGTTTATCGGCTAGCAATCAGCCCCAGCATTTT; CDR3 protein: CASSLSASNQPQHF
clone size: -; J gene: TRBJ2-6; D gene: -; V gene: TRBV19; CDR3 DNA: TGTGCCAGTAGTATAAAACGATATCCCGTGGGGGACGGGGCCAACGTCCTGACTTTC; CDR3 protein: CASSIKRYPVGDGANVLTF
clone size: few; J gene: TRBJ2-5; D gene: -; V gene: TRBV19; CDR3 DNA: TGTGCCAGTAGTAGAACTCGGACAGCCCCGGAGACCCAGTACTTC; CDR3 protein: CASSRTRTAPETQYF
clone size: -; J gene: TRBJ1-1; D gene: -; V gene: TRBV19; CDR3 DNA: TGTGCCAGTATGGTGTCAGGCCACCGGAACACTGAAGCTTTCTTT; CDR3 protein: CASMVSGHRNTEAFF
clone size: many; J gene: TRBJ2-3; D gene: TRBD1; V gene: TRBV7-9; CDR3 DNA: TGTGCCAGCAGCCTCCCCCTGACAGGGCGAACAGATACGCAGTATTTT; CDR3 protein: CASSLPLTGRTDTQYF
clone size: -; J gene: TRBJ1-2; D gene: -; V gene: TRBV4-3; CDR3 DNA: TGCGCCAGCAGCCAAGATTTCACTGACCGCGGCTACACCTTC; CDR3 protein: CASSQDFTDRGYTF
clone size: -; J gene: TRBJ2-3; D gene: -; V gene: TRBV18; CDR3 DNA: TGTGCCAGCTCACCACCGTCTGGGTTTACAGATACGCAGTATTTT; CDR3 protein: CASSPPSGFTDTQYF
clone size: few; J gene: TRBJ2-7; D gene: TRBD2; V gene: TRBV4-1; CDR3 DNA: TGCGCCAGCAGCCAGCGGCTAGCGGCCTACGAGCAGTACTTC; CDR3 protein: CASSQRLAAYEQYF
clone size: -; J gene: TRBJ1-1; D gene: -; V gene: TRBV29-1; CDR3 DNA: TGCAGCGTTGCTTACCAGTCAGACACTGAAGCTTTCTTT; CDR3 protein: CSVAYQSDTEAFF
clone size: -; J gene: TRBJ2-7; D gene: TRBD2; V gene: TRBV7-2; CDR3 DNA: TGTGCCAGCAGCCCCGGGAGAACTAGCGGACGCTACGAGCAGTACTTC; CDR3 protein: CASSPGRTSGRYEQYF
clone size: many; J gene: TRBJ1-6; D gene: -; V gene: TRBV7-2; CDR3 DNA: TGTGCCAGCAGCTTAGGAGGACTCTCCTATAATTCACCCCTCCACTTT; CDR3 protein: CASSLGGLSYNSPLHF
clone size: few; J gene: TRBJ2-3; D gene: TRBD2; V gene: TRBV7-9; CDR3 DNA: TGTGCCAGCACTTCTATAGCGGGGGGACTCACAGATACGCAGTATTTT; CDR3 protein: CASTSIAGGLTDTQYF
clone size: -; J gene: TRBJ2-1; D gene: -; V gene: TRBV5-4; CDR3 DNA: TGTGCCAGCAGCTTGGACATTACTTCCTACAATGAGCAGTTCTTC; CDR3 protein: CASSLDITSYNEQFF
clone size: many; J gene: TRBJ1-2; D gene: -; V gene: TRBV7-2; CDR3 DNA: TGTGCCAGCAGCACGGCTAACTATGGCTACACCTTC; CDR3 protein: CASSTANYGYTF
clone size: few; J gene: TRBJ1-6; D gene: -; V gene: TRBV19; CDR3 DNA: TGTGCCAGCAGTTTCGGATCCATCTTGGCACCCCTCCACTTT; CDR3 protein: CASSFGSILAPLHF
clone size: few; J gene: TRBJ2-3; D gene: TRBD2; V gene: TRBV4-1; CDR3 DNA: TGCGCCAGCAGCCCCGGGTGGGCTAGCGGGAGCACAGATACGCAGTATTTT; CDR3 protein: CASSPGWASGSTDTQYF
clone size: -; J gene: TRBJ2-7; D gene: TRBD1; V gene: TRBV7-6; CDR3 DNA: TGTGCCAGCAGCCATAAGCGGACAGGGGGGATGTACGAGCAGTACTTC; CDR3 protein: CASSHKRTGGMYEQYF
clone size: many; J gene: TRBJ2-7; D gene: -; V gene: TRBV7-2; CDR3 DNA: TGTGCCAGCAGCTTAGGCGTCACCACCTACGAGCAGTACTTC; CDR3 protein: CASSLGVTTYEQYF
clone size: few; J gene: TRBJ2-1; D gene: -; V gene: TRBV6-1; CDR3 DNA: TGTGCCAGCAGTGAGGGGTACCTCTCCTACAATGAGCAGTTCTTC; CDR3 protein: CASSEGYLSYNEQFF
clone size: -; J gene: TRBJ2-5; D gene: TRBD2; V gene: TRBV6-2/TRBV6-3; CDR3 DNA: TGTGCCAGCCGCAAATGGGGGGGGACTTACCAAGAGACCCAGTACTTC; CDR3 protein: CASRKWGGTYQETQYF
clone size: -; J gene: TRBJ2-7; D gene: TRBD2; V gene: TRBV4-1; CDR3 DNA: TGCGCCAGCAGCCCTTGGGTACTAGCGGGCTCCTACGAGCAGTACTTC; CDR3 protein: CASSPWVLAGSYEQYF
clone size: -; J gene: TRBJ1-6; D gene: -; V gene: TRBV7-2; CDR3 DNA: TGTGCCAGCAGCGCAAAGGCCGGGGGGAATTCACCCCTCCACTTT; CDR3 protein: CASSAKAGGNSPLHF
clone size: -; J gene: TRBJ1-2; D gene: -; V gene: TRBV6-5; CDR3 DNA: TGTGCCAGCCACCGAGACAACCGGGACACCTATGGCTACACCTTC; CDR3 protein: CASHRDNRDTYGYTF
clone size: few; J gene: TRBJ2-7; D gene: -; V gene: TRBV6-1; CDR3 DNA: TGTGCCAGCAGTGATGGCGGGACTGGGACCTACGAGCAGTACTTC; CDR3 protein: CASSDGGTGTYEQYF
clone size: -; J gene: TRBJ2-5; D gene: TRBD2; V gene: TRBV7-6; CDR3 DNA: TGTGCCAGCAGAAGGATCGGGGGGGAGGAGACCCAGTACTTC; CDR3 protein: CASRRIGGEETQYF
clone size: -; J gene: TRBJ2-1; D gene: TRBD2; V gene: TRBV12-3/TRBV12-4; CDR3 DNA: TGTGCCAGCAGTCCGGGACTAGAGGTAGATGAGCAGTTCTTC; CDR3 protein: CASSPGLEVDEQFF